This T cell receptor beta chain is drawn from a study of response to subunit inactivated influenza vaccine. Study conclusions and caveats: The authors offered the suggestion that each seasonal influenza vaccination recruits few new T cells.

The CDR3 sequence is 16 residues long. Germline CDR1 is MNHNS and CDR2 is SASEGT. Via MiXCR, TCRdb re-called the RT-PCR reads, giving one row per CDR3 protein. In the table there are 400,000 to 650,000 distinct CDR3 sequences, around 7.7% of which are singletons. Note on this clonotype: Its antigen is not known. The germline gene is not matched at one end of the junction; a read error may be the cause.

Source: PBMCs from blood, taken around 25 months after vaccination. The source of this sequence is a man between 50 and 75 years old who received an inactivated influenza vaccine. V is TRBV6-1 and J is TRBJ2-2, with 7 bases matching TRBD2. The CDR3 spells CAGTKTSYLGTGELFF. Written as DNA, the CDR3 is TGTGCCGGCACCAAGACTAGCTACTTGGGGACCGGGGAGTTGTTTTTT.